The rows below give T cell receptor beta chains drawn from one sample of a study of T cell responses to AZD1222 COVID-19 vaccine. Profiling relied on immunoSEQ multiplex PCR, and the TCRdb table lists in-frame clones only, not all of them. The repertoire has 100,000 to 150,000 clones, approximately 90% of them found once; the top ten carry approximately 1.1%. Sequencing was performed on peripheral blood, taken 28 days after the second AZD1222 dose. All receptors come from an adult who received the AZD1222 COVID-19 vaccine. CDR3s include the opening cysteine and the closing phenylalanine or tryptophan. The D gene is left open where the match is weak. Clone size appears in some rows only: once, few, many, or a class for an expanded clone.

>TRBJ1-2|NA|TRBV2|TRBD1
CASILEQGTGYTF
TGTGCCAGCATCTTGGAACAGGGGACCGGCTACACCTTC
>TRBJ1-2|NA|TRBV19|TRBD1
CASLPPGTGNTGYTF
TGTGCCAGCCTACCCCCCGGGACAGGAAACACAGGCTACACCTTC
>TRBJ2-1|NA|TRBV5-1|TRBD2
CASRRLAGVDNEQFF
TGCGCCAGCAGGCGTCTAGCGGGAGTGGACAATGAGCAGTTCTTC
>TRBJ2-7|NA|TRBV6-6|TRBD1
CASSLTGDSSYEQYF
TGTGCCAGCAGTTTGACAGGGGACAGCTCCTACGAGCAGTACTTC
>TRBJ1-1|NA|TRBV19|NA
CASSTEGLNTEAFF
TGTGCCAGTAGTACCGAGGGGTTGAACACTGAAGCTTTCTTT
>TRBJ1-4|NA|TRBV10-3|TRBD1
CAISGTGSNEKLFF
TGTGCCATCAGCGGGACAGGGTCTAATGAAAAACTGTTTTTT
>TRBJ1-2|NA|TRBV2|NA
CASRPDGSYGYTF
TGTGCCAGCAGGCCGGACGGGTCCTATGGCTACACCTTC
>TRBJ1-2|NA|TRBV10-3|NA
CAISEQGGYGYTF
TGTGCCATCAGTGAACAGGGCGGCTATGGCTACACCTTC
>TRBJ1-3|few|TRBV11-2|NA
CASSYEGGSGNTIYF
TGTGCCAGCAGCTACGAGGGGGGTTCAGGAAACACCATATATTTT
>TRBJ2-7|once|TRBV12-3/TRBV12-4|NA
CASSFDSTYEQYF
TGTGCCAGCAGTTTCGACAGCACCTACGAGCAGTACTTC
>TRBJ2-1|NA|TRBV7-8|NA
CASSLWDQMSNEQFF
TGTGCCAGCAGCTTATGGGACCAAATGAGCAATGAGCAGTTCTTC
>TRBJ2-7|NA|TRBV3-1/TRBV3-2|TRBD2
CASSYSYRTSGSVNEQYF
TGTGCCAGCAGCTATAGTTACCGGACTAGCGGGAGCGTCAACGAGCAGTACTTC
>TRBJ2-1|NA|TRBV3-1/TRBV3-2|NA
CASSPDWTASSLYNEQFF
TGTGCCAGCAGCCCAGACTGGACAGCCTCAAGCCTTTACAATGAGCAGTTCTTC
>TRBJ2-1|once|TRBV7-9|NA
CASSPENYNEQFF
TGTGCCAGCAGCCCAGAGAACTACAATGAGCAGTTCTTC
>TRBJ2-1|once|TRBV2|NA
CASSEIAQEQFF
TGTGCCAGCAGTGAGATAGCTCAGGAGCAGTTCTTC
>TRBJ2-7|NA|TRBV2|NA
CASSEAYEQYF
TGTGCCAGCAGTGAAGCTTACGAGCAGTACTTC
>TRBJ1-2|few|TRBV5-1|NA
CASSLSRPDYGYTF
TGCGCCAGCAGCTTGTCCAGGCCCGACTATGGCTACACCTTC
>TRBJ2-3|NA|TRBV5-1|NA
CASSFGGYTDTQYF
TGCGCCAGCAGCTTTGGAGGGTACACAGATACGCAGTATTTT
>TRBJ1-1|NA|TRBV5-1|NA
CASSFLVGGTGMNTEAFF
TGCGCCAGCAGCTTTTTGGTTGGGGGGACCGGGATGAACACTGAAGCTTTCTTT
>TRBJ2-7|NA|TRBV9|NA
CASSVDPAGYGGYEQYF
TGTGCCAGCAGCGTAGACCCAGCGGGCTATGGGGGTTACGAGCAGTACTTC
>TRBJ1-2|NA|TRBV19|TRBD1
CASSIGRQGNGGYTF
TGTGCCAGTAGTATAGGTCGACAGGGGAACGGTGGCTACACCTTC
>TRBJ2-6|NA|TRBV9|NA
CASSGTSSGANVLTF
TGTGCCAGCAGCGGAACCAGCTCTGGGGCCAACGTCCTGACTTTC
>TRBJ2-2|NA|TRBV24-1|TRBD2
CATSDLGRANTGELFF
TGTGCCACCAGTGATTTAGGGAGGGCTAACACCGGGGAGCTGTTTTTT
>TRBJ2-3|NA|TRBV27|NA
CASSPPNRAFSTDTQYF
TGTGCCAGCAGTCCGCCGAACAGGGCCTTTAGCACAGATACGCAGTATTTT
>TRBJ1-5|NA|TRBV20-1|NA
CSAGAPQPQHF
TGCAGTGCGGGAGCCCCGCAGCCCCAGCATTTT
>TRBJ2-5|NA|TRBV9|TRBD1
CASSPSGTGHETQYF
TGTGCCAGCAGCCCCTCCGGGACAGGGCATGAGACCCAGTACTTC
>TRBJ2-2|NA|TRBV5-5|NA
CASSPIGGNTGELFF
TGTGCCAGCAGCCCTATAGGCGGGAACACCGGGGAGCTGTTTTTT
>TRBJ1-2|NA|TRBV4-1|TRBD1
CASSQTPGQGLRIDGYTF
TGCGCCAGCAGCCAAACTCCGGGACAGGGATTGAGAATAGATGGCTACACCTTC
>TRBJ1-1|NA|TRBV19|NA
CASSIDPRVGTEAFF
TGTGCCAGTAGTATAGATCCGAGGGTAGGCACTGAAGCTTTCTTT
>TRBJ1-6|NA|TRBV12-3/TRBV12-4|NA
CASSLPHGTPLHF
TGTGCCAGCAGTTTGCCTCATGGGACACCCCTCCACTTT